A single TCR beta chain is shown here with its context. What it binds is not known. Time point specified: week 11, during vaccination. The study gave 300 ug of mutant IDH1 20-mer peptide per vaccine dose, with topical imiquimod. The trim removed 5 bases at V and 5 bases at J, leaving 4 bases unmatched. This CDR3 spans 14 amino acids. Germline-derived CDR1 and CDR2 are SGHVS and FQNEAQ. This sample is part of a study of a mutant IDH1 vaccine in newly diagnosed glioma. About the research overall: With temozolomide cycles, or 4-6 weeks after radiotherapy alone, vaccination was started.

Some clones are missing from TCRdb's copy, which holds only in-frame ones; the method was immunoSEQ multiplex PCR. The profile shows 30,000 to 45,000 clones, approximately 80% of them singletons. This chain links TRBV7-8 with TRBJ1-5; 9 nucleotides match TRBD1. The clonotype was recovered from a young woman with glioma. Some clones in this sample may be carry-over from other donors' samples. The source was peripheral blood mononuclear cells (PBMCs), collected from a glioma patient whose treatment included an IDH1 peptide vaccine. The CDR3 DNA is TGTGCCAGCAGCCCAGACAGGGGGGATCAGCCCCAGCATTTT. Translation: CASSPDRGDQPQHF.